These 10 T cell receptor beta chains originate from one sample sequenced in a study of Tregs in tolerant kidney transplant recipients (dated by TCRdb to about 2019). The receptor library was made with the immunoSEQ multiplex PCR assay. The source is immuneACCESS, and TCRdb retained only in-frame sequences with V and J called. Part of the clones is not carried over; for the studies checked, unresolved V genes explain less than half of this, and the remainder is unexplained. This sample comprises around 75,000 clones, roughly 91% of them detected only once. The ten largest clones take up approximately 0.4% of the sample. The time point label for this specimen denotes: blood sample drawn before combined kidney and bone marrow transplant. Sequenced here: CD4+ T cells from blood, sampled before the transplant. Every receptor here comes from a human donor who received a combined kidney and bone marrow transplant.

The V call is TRBV28, the J call TRBJ2-1; TRBD2 matches at 10 bases. V shed 5 bases and J 8 bases; nucleotides not matched to a gene: 9. CDR1 is MDHEN, CDR2 SYDVKM, per germline. CDR3 size: 15 residues. CDR3 DNA sequence: TGTGCCAGCAGTCCGAGCGGGAGGGCCAGGGATGAGCAGTTCTTC. It specifies CASSPSGRARDEQFF.

The chain joins TRBV28 to TRBJ2-7; no reliable D call. Between the trimmed V and J ends, which lost 10 bases and 1 base, there was a span of 14 bases. Germline-derived CDR1 and CDR2 are MDHEN and SYDVKM. This CDR3 contains 13 residues. The CDR3 DNA sequence: TGTGCCACCTGCAGGTACTTATCCTACGAGCAGTACTTC. This gives the protein CATCRYLSYEQYF.

The V call is TRBV14, the J call TRBJ1-2; weak D call: TRBD1 (5 bases). The CDR3 totals 16 residues. V lost 2 bases, J lost 7 bases, and 20 bases lay in between. The germline CDR1 and CDR2 sequences are SGHDN and FVKESK. For the CDR3, the DNA is TGTGCCAGCAGCCAAAGCAGCCCCGGGGGGACCGGTGGCTACACCTTC. This gives the protein CASSQSSPGGTGGYTF.

The rearrangement uses TRBV4-2 and TRBJ1-2; D is undetermined. The length of the CDR3 is 16 residues. Trimming pared 1 base from V and 4 bases from J, leaving 16 bases between. The germline CDR1 and CDR2 sequences are LGHNA and YNFKEQ. CDR3 bases: TGTGCCAGCAGCCAAGGGGCGGCGGGAGTCGCCTATGGCTACACCTTC. Amino acids: CASSQGAAGVAYGYTF.

The rearrangement links TRBV4-1 to TRBJ1-2, with 8 bases aligning to TRBD1. V trimming: 2 bases; J trimming: 2 bases; junction bases outside the gene matches: 7. This CDR3 comprises 16 residues. Per germline, CDR1 MGHRA and CDR2 YSYEKL. The CDR3 is CASSQPYRDRNYGYTF. The CDR3 DNA is TGCGCCAGCAGCCAACCATACCGGGACAGGAACTATGGCTACACCTTC.

V is TRBV9 and J is TRBJ1-5, with D perhaps TRBD1 (6 bases). Germline V gene sequence: CDR1 SGDLS, CDR2 YYNGEE. V lost 2 bases and J lost 7, with 13 bases in between. The CDR3 runs to 14 residues. The CDR3 DNA follows: TGTGCCAGCAGCGTGGGGGCCCAAGGGCAGCCCCAGCATTTT. Protein sequence: CASSVGAQGQPQHF.

The chain recombines TRBV28 with TRBJ1-2, with TRBD1 matching over 8 bases. Germline CDR1 MDHEN, CDR2 SYDVKM. Trimming removed 2 bases from V and 3 bases from J; junction bases left unmatched: 8. The CDR3 loop spans 16 amino acids. The CDR3 DNA follows: TGTGCCAGCAGTTTAGTTCGACAGGGGAACGACTATGGCTACACCTTC. It yields the protein CASSLVRQGNDYGYTF.

This sequence joins TRBV9 and TRBJ2-1; 11 bases are a match to TRBD1. This CDR3 comprises 16 residues. Germline V gene lookup returns CDR1 SGDLS and CDR2 YYNGEE. After removal of 3 bases from V and 4 bases from J, the junction contained 6 bases not matched to a gene. As DNA, the CDR3 is TGTGCCAGCAGCGCCCCCGGGACAGGGGGATACAATGAGCAGTTCTTC. Translation: CASSAPGTGGYNEQFF.

The rearrangement links TRBV6-1 to TRBJ2-1, with D uncertain. Trimming stripped 5 bases from V and 0 bases from J, with 11 bases between. This CDR3 is 15 amino acids long. Germline V gene sequence: CDR1 MNHNS, CDR2 SASEGT. CDR3 sequence (DNA): TGTGCCAGCAGTCCTGACAACCTCTCCTACAATGAGCAGTTCTTC. Encoded protein: CASSPDNLSYNEQFF.

This chain connects TRBV7-8 to TRBJ2-4, with D uncertain. The CDR3 runs 14 residues. CDR1 is SGHVS, CDR2 FQNEAQ, per germline. V gave up 1 base and J gave up 7 bases, with 11 bases separating them. Here the CDR3 reads CASSLEEVPNIQYF. CDR3 nucleotide sequence: TGTGCCAGCAGCTTAGAAGAGGTACCCAACATTCAGTACTTC.